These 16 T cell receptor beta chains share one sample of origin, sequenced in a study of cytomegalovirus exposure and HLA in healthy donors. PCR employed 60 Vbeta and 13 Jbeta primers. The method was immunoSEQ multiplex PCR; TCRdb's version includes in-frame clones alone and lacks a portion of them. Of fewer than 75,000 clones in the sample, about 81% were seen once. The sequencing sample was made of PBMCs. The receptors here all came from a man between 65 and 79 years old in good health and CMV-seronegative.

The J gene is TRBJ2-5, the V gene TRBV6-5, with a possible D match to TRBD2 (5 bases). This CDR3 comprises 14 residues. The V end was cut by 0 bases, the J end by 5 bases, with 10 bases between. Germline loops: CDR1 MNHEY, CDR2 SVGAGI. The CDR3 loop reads CASSYSGVRETQYF. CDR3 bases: TGTGCCAGCAGTTACTCCGGGGTCAGGGAGACCCAGTACTTC.

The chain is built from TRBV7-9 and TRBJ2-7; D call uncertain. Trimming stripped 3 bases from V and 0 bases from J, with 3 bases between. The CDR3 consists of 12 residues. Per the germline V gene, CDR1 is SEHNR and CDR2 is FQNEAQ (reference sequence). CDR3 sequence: CASSFSSYEQYF. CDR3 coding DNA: TGTGCCAGCAGCTTCAGCTCCTACGAGCAGTACTTC.

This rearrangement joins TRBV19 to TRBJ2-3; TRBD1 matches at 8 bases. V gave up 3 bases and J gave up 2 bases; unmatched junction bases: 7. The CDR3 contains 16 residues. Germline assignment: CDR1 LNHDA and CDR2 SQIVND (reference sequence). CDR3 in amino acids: CASSIVDRGTTDTQYF. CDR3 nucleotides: TGTGCCAGTAGTATTGTCGACAGGGGAACCACAGATACGCAGTATTTT.

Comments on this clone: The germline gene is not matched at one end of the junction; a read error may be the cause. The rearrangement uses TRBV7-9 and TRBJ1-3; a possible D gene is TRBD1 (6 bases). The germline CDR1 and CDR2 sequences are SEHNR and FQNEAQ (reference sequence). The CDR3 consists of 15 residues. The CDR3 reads CSSSPDRLGGNTIYF. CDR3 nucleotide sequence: TGTTCCAGCAGTCCGGACAGATTGGGCGGAAACACCATATATTTT. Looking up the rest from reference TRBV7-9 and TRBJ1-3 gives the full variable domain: DTGVSQNPRHKITKRGQNVTFRCDPISEHNRLYWYRQTLGQGPEFLTYFQNEAQLEKSRLLSDRFSAERPKGSFSTLEIQRTEQGDSAMYLCSSSPDRLGGNTIYFGEGSWLTVV.

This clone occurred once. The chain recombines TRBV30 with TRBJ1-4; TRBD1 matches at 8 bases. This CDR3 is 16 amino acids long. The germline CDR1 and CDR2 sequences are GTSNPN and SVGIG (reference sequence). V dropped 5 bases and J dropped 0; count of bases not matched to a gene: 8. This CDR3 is CAWGPGTGATNEKLFF. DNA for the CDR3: TGTGCCTGGGGCCCAGGGACAGGTGCAACTAATGAAAAACTGTTTTTT.

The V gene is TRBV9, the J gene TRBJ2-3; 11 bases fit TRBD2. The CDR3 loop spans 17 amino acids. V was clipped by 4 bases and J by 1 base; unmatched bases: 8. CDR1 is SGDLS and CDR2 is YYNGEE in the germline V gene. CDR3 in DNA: TGTGCCAGCAGCATTTCCGGGACTAGCGGTCGCACAGATACGCAGTATTTT. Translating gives CASSISGTSGRTDTQYF.

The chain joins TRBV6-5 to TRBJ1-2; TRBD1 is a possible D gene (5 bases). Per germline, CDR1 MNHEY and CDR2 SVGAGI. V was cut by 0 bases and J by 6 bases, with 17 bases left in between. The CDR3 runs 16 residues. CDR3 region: CASSYSVGTGYDGYTF. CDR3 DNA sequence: TGTGCCAGCAGTTACTCGGTAGGGACTGGATATGATGGCTACACCTTC.

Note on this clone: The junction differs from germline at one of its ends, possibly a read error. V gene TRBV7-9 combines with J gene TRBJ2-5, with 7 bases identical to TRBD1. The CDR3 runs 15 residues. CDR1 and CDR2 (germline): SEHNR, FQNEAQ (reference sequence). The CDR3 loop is CSSTPGDRAQETQYF. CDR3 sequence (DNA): TGTTCCAGCACCCCGGGCGACAGGGCCCAAGAGACCCAGTACTTC.

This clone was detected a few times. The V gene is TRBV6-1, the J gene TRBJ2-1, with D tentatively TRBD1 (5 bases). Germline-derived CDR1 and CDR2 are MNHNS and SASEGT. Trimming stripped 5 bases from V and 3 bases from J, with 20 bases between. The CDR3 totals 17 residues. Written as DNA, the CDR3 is TGTGCCAGCAGTAAAGTTCTACGGACGGACAACTACAATGAGCAGTTCTTC. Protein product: CASSKVLRTDNYNEQFF.

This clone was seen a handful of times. CDR3 sequence: CATSRESAGSYNEQFF. The CDR3 nucleotides are TGTGCCACCAGCAGAGAGAGCGCAGGGTCCTACAATGAGCAGTTCTTC. The chain couples TRBV15 to TRBJ2-1; a possible D gene is TRBD1 (5 bases). From germline, CDR1 is LNHNV and CDR2 YYDKDF (reference sequence). CDR3 length: 16 amino acids. The V gene lost 0 bases and the J gene lost 1 base, with 10 bases spanning the gap.

Here the CDR3 reads CASTTRAGPSYNEQFF. The CDR3 nucleotides read TGTGCCTCTACGACGAGAGCGGGCCCCTCCTACAATGAGCAGTTCTTC. The rearrangement joins TRBV19 to TRBJ2-1, with D perhaps TRBD2 (6 bases). From germline, CDR1 is LNHDA and CDR2 SQIVND (reference sequence). The CDR3 length is 16 residues. V was cut by 11 bases and J by 0 bases, with 20 bases left in between.

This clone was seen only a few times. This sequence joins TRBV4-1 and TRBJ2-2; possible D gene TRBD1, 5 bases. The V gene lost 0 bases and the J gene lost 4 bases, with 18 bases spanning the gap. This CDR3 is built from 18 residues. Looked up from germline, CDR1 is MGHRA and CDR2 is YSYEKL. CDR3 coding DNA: TGCGCCAGCAGCCAAGATTTGTCGACAGCTCTTCGCACCGGGGAGCTGTTTTTT. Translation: CASSQDLSTALRTGELFF.

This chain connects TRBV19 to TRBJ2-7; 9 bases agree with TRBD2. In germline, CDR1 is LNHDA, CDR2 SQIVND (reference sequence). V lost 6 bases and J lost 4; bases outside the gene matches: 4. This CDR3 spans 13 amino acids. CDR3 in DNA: TGTGCCAGTAGGTCTAGCGGGACTTACGAGCAGTACTTC. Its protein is CASRSSGTYEQYF.

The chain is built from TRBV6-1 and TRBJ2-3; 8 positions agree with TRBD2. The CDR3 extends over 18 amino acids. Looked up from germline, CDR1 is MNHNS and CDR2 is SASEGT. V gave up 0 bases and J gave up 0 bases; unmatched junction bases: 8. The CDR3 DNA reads TGTGCCAGCAGTGAAGCGAGGATAGCGGGATCTAGCACAGATACGCAGTATTTT. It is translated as CASSEARIAGSSTDTQYF.

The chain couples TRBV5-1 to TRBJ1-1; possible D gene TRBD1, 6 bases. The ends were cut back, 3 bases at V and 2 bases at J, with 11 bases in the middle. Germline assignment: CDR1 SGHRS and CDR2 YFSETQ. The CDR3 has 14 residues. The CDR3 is CASSSDSSNTEAFF. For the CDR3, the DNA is TGCGCCAGCAGCTCGGACAGCAGTAACACTGAAGCTTTCTTT.

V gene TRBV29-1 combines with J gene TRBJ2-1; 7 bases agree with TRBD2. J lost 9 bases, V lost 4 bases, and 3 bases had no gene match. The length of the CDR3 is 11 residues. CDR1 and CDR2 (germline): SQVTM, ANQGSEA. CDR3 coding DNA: TGCAGCGTTGCATCGGGAGGTGAGCAGTTCTTC. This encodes CSVASGGEQFF.